This T cell receptor (beta chain) was observed in a study of T cell responses to AZD1222 COVID-19 vaccine. Trimming cost V 4 bases and J 1 base, with 10 bases left between them. Germline CDR1 is KGHDR and CDR2 is SFDVKD. The CDR3 has 16 residues. Repertoires were generated with immunoSEQ multiplex PCR, while TCRdb's copy carries only in-frame clones and drops some. The sample gives more than 95,000 clones, around 88% of which show up once; around 7.1% is in the top ten. J is TRBJ2-6 and V is TRBV24-1; D is undetermined. The sequence came from an adult who received the AZD1222 COVID-19 vaccine. Sample: peripheral blood, taken 28 days after the second AZD1222 dose. The CDR3, as DNA: TGTGCCACCAGTGAGGCAGAGAGATCTGGGGCCAACGTCCTGACTTTC. Amino acid sequence: CATSEAERSGANVLTF.